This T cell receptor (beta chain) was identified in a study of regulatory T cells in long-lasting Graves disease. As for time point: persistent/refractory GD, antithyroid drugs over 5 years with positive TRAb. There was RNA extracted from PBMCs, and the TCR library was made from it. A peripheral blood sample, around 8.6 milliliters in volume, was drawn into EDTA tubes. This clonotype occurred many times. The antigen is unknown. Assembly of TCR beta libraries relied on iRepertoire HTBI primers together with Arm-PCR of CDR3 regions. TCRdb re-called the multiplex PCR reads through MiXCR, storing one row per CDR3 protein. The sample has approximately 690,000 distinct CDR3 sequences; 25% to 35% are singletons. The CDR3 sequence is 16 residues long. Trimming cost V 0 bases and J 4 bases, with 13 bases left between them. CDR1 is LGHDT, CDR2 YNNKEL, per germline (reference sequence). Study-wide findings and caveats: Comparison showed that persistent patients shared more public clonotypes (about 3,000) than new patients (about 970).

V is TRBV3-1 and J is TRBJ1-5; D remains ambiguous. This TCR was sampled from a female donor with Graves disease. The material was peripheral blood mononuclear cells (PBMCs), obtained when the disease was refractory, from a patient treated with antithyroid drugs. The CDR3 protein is CASSQETGPLNQPQHF. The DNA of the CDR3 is TGTGCCAGCAGCCAAGAAACTGGCCCGCTAAATCAGCCCCAGCATTTT.